Presented here are 29 T cell receptor beta chains from one specimen sequenced in a study of shared clonotypes between healthy human individuals. Data came from immunoSEQ multiplex PCR; TCRdb stores just in-frame clones and leaves some out. This sample has under 650,000 clones, with almost 97% found just once. Sample: naive CD4+ T cells sorted from blood. Subset indicated: CD45RA+ positively selected. The receptors were sampled from a woman aged 25 to 45 in good health.

The gene calls are TRBV7-2 and TRBJ1-2; 7 bases match TRBD1. This CDR3 contains 14 residues. The germline CDR1 and CDR2 sequences are SGHTA and FQGNSA. Germline trimming cut 5 bases from V and 2 bases from J; bases unmatched to any gene: 5. CDR3 sequence (DNA): TGTGCCAGCAGCCCCCGGACAGGCAACTATGGCTACACCTTC. Its protein product is CASSPRTGNYGYTF.

This clone was seen a single time. This rearrangement joins TRBV5-1 to TRBJ2-1; D is possibly TRBD2 (5 bases). Germline CDR1 is SGHRS and CDR2 is YFSETQ. CDR3 length: 15 amino acids. V lost 3 bases to trimming and J lost 8 bases, with 18 bases between them. The CDR3 region is CASSWARLVEDEQFF. DNA of the CDR3: TGCGCCAGCAGCTGGGCCCGACTTGTGGAGGATGAGCAGTTCTTC.

This clone was detected only once. The rearrangement uses TRBV5-4 and TRBJ2-7; 11 nucleotides line up with TRBD2. This CDR3 spans 15 amino acids. The V and J ends lost 0 bases and 6 bases, in that order; junction bases with no gene match: 5. Germline CDR1 is SGHNT and CDR2 is YYREEE (reference sequence). The CDR3 DNA reads TGTGCCAGCAGCTTGGTAGCGGGAGGGCCGGGCGAGCAGTACTTC. This sequence encodes CASSLVAGGPGEQYF.

The chain uses TRBV28 and TRBJ1-4, with unresolved D. The CDR3 extends over 12 amino acids. The germline gives CDR1 MDHEN, CDR2 SYDVKM. The ends were cut back, 5 bases at V and 8 bases at J, with 9 bases in the middle. CDR3 sequence: CASSGPVEKLFF. DNA for the CDR3: TGTGCCAGCAGTGGCCCGGTAGAAAAACTGTTTTTT.

The V and J genes are TRBV28 and TRBJ2-5; 10 bases align to TRBD2. Germline values: CDR1 MDHEN, CDR2 SYDVKM. This CDR3 is 14 amino acids long. Unmatched junction bases numbered 11, after V lost 5 bases and J lost 11 bases. The CDR3 bases are TGTGCCAGCAGTGGAAGCGGGAGGGCTAGGAAGCAGTACTTC. Translation gives CASSGSGRARKQYF.

J is TRBJ2-7 and V is TRBV27; D possibly matches TRBD1 or TRBD2 (6 bases each). Germline V lookup: CDR1 MNHEY, CDR2 SMNVEV (reference sequence). This CDR3 spans 17 amino acids. V was clipped by 3 bases and J by 6 bases, with 24 bases between them. CDR3 amino acids: CASSFDRLGGGEGEQYF. Written as DNA, the CDR3 is TGTGCCAGCAGTTTTGACAGGTTGGGAGGCGGTGAGGGCGAGCAGTACTTC.

The rearrangement joins TRBV5-1 to TRBJ2-7; 11 bases map to TRBD1. The junction had 21 bases not matched to a gene; V was cut back by 3 bases and J by 4 bases. The germline V gene encodes CDR1 SGHRS and CDR2 YFSETQ. This CDR3 region has 20 residues. CDR3 region: CASSSRTGGAGTGVPYEQYF. The CDR3 DNA reads as TGCGCCAGCAGCTCCCGGACAGGGGGCGCGGGGACTGGGGTGCCGTACGAGCAGTACTTC.

The chain combines TRBV15 with TRBJ2-7, with D unclear. Trimming cost V 4 bases and J 6 bases, with 10 bases left between them. CDR3 length: 12 amino acids. Germline V gene data show CDR1 as LNHNV and CDR2 as YYDKDF (reference sequence). The DNA for the CDR3 is TGTGCCACCAGCAATAGGGTCGGCGAGCAGTACTTC. Amino acid sequence: CATSNRVGEQYF.

The CDR3: CASIHWGNTIYF. DNA of the CDR3: TGTGCCAGTATCCATTGGGGAAACACCATATATTTT. This chain links TRBV19 with TRBJ1-3; D remains ambiguous. The CDR3 runs to 12 residues. V lost 7 bases, J lost 4 bases, and 8 bases lay in between. CDR1 and CDR2 (germline): LNHDA, SQIVND (reference sequence).

The genes are TRBV5-4 and TRBJ2-1; perhaps TRBD2 as D (6 bases). The V end lost 4 bases, the J end lost 1 base, and 12 bases lay between the germline ends. The CDR3 is 15 amino acids. Germline V gene sequence: CDR1 SGHNT, CDR2 YYREEE (reference sequence). The CDR3: CASSPERVSYNEQFF. The CDR3 nucleotides are TGTGCCAGCAGCCCAGAGCGGGTGTCCTACAATGAGCAGTTCTTC.

Concerning this clone: Other DNA sequences in the sample encode the same CDR3. J is TRBJ2-7 and V is TRBV28, with 9 positions matching TRBD1. Germline-derived CDR1 and CDR2 are MDHEN and SYDVKM. The CDR3 covers 14 residues. Germline trimming cut 5 bases from V and 1 base from J; bases unmatched to any gene: 3. CDR3 bases: TGTGCCAGCAGTCTGACAGGGGGGTCCTACGAGCAGTACTTC. Protein: CASSLTGGSYEQYF.

The chain recombines TRBV27 with TRBJ2-7; TRBD2 aligns across 7 bases. Trimming removed 7 bases from V and 7 bases from J; junction bases left unmatched: 4. The CDR3 extends over 11 amino acids. In germline, CDR1 is MNHEY, CDR2 SMNVEV (reference sequence). For the CDR3, the DNA is TGTGCCAGCATCTGGGGGGGGGAGCAGTACTTC. Protein: CASIWGGEQYF.

The V call is TRBV6-4, the J call TRBJ2-3; D may be TRBD2 (6 bases). CDR1 and CDR2 from the germline V gene are MRHNA and SNTAGT. The CDR3 sequence is 15 residues long. Deletions cut 7 bases from V and 2 bases from J, with 16 bases between. CDR3 region: CASKRTGTHTDTQYF. CDR3 nucleotide sequence: TGTGCCAGCAAAAGGACCGGGACTCACACAGATACGCAGTATTTT.

This chain uses TRBV28 with TRBJ2-1; D possibly corresponds to TRBD2 (5 bases). Germline-derived CDR1 and CDR2 are MDHEN and SYDVKM. V lost 6 bases and J lost 3, with 15 bases in between. The CDR3 totals 15 residues. CDR3 in amino acids: CASSQTAEVYNEQFF. In nucleotides, the CDR3 is TGTGCCAGCAGCCAAACAGCGGAAGTCTACAATGAGCAGTTCTTC.

The rearrangement joins TRBV9 to TRBJ2-5; 12 bases are shared with TRBD2. V lost 6 bases and J lost 5; bases outside the gene matches: 8. The CDR3 extends over 15 amino acids. Germline CDR1 SGDLS, CDR2 YYNGEE. DNA for the CDR3: TGTGCCAGCACCCGACTAGCGGGAGCGGGGGAGACCCAGTACTTC. Its protein product is CASTRLAGAGETQYF.

V and J are TRBV7-2 and TRBJ1-2; 9 bases agree with TRBD1. In germline, CDR1 is SGHTA, CDR2 FQGNSA. The CDR3 length is 17 residues. The V and J ends lost 2 bases and 7 bases, in that order; junction bases with no gene match: 14. Here the CDR3 DNA reads TGTGCCAGCAGCTTATTCGGCGTGGACAGGGGAGACACTGGCTACACCTTC. As protein: CASSLFGVDRGDTGYTF.

The CDR3: CASSFRLASTDTQYF. The CDR3 DNA reads as TGTGCCAGCAGCTTCAGACTAGCCAGCACAGATACGCAGTATTTT. This chain links TRBV5-5 with TRBJ2-3; 7 bases are a match to TRBD2. With V trimmed by 2 bases and J by 0 bases, 3 bases remained unmatched. This CDR3 region has 15 residues. Germline CDR1 is SGHKS and CDR2 is YYEKEE (reference sequence). Drawing the rest from reference TRBV5-5 and TRBJ2-3, the complete variable domain is DAGVTQSPTHLIKTRGQQVTLRCSPISGHKSVSWYQQVLGQGPQFIFQYYEKEERGRGNFPDRFSARQFPNYSSELNVNALLLGDSALYLCASSFRLASTDTQYFGPGTRLTVL.

The chain combines TRBV28 with TRBJ1-5, with D possibly matching TRBD1 (5 bases). Germline assignment: CDR1 MDHEN and CDR2 SYDVKM. V was clipped by 6 bases and J by 5 bases, with 20 bases between them. This CDR3 is 16 amino acids long. The CDR3 nucleotides read TGTGCCAGCAGCATCAGGACATTCAGGGTTGATCAGCCCCAGCATTTT. Residues: CASSIRTFRVDQPQHF. Complete variable domain (other parts from reference TRBV28 and TRBJ1-5): DVKVTQSSRYLVKRTGEKVFLECVQDMDHENMFWYRQDPGLGLRLIYFSYDVKMKEKGDIPEGYSVSREKKERFSLILESASTNQTSMYLCASSIRTFRVDQPQHFGDGTRLSIL.

The chain couples TRBV29-1 to TRBJ1-1, with D possibly matching TRBD1 (5 bases). Germline V gene data show CDR1 as SQVTM and CDR2 as ANQGSEA. The germline V and J ends were trimmed by 6 bases and 0 bases, with 14 bases remaining between them. This CDR3 contains 14 residues. This CDR3 is CSVEDLTVNTEAFF. The CDR3 nucleotides read TGCAGCGTGGAGGATCTGACAGTGAACACTGAAGCTTTCTTT.

The genes are TRBV7-9 and TRBJ1-1; possible D gene TRBD1, 6 bases. This CDR3 contains 14 residues. Germline V gene lookup returns CDR1 SEHNR and CDR2 FQNEAQ (reference sequence). Trimming took off 1 base at V and 5 bases at J, with 11 bases between the two ends. The CDR3 region has the DNA TGTGCCAGCAGCTTAGACAGGGTAGCTACTGAAGCTTTCTTT. Protein: CASSLDRVATEAFF.

The genes are TRBV5-8 and TRBJ2-2; 9 bases line up with TRBD2. V shed 2 bases, J shed 4 bases, and the junction held 6 bases outside the gene matches. CDR3 length: 16 amino acids. The V gene's germline CDR1 is SGHTS and CDR2 YDEGEE. The CDR3 region is CASSFRQTSGTGELFF. The CDR3 bases are TGTGCCAGCAGCTTTAGACAGACTAGCGGCACCGGGGAGCTGTTTTTT. The full variable domain, with the rest looked up from reference TRBV5-8 and TRBJ2-2, is EAGVTQSPTHLIKTRGQQATLRCSPISGHTSVYWYQQALGLGLQFLLWYDEGEERNRGNFPPRFSGRQFPNYSSELNVNALELEDSALYLCASSFRQTSGTGELFFGEGSRLTVL.

The chain combines TRBV4-1 with TRBJ2-1; possibly TRBD1 or TRBD2 for D (5 bases each). Germline V lookup: CDR1 MGHRA, CDR2 YSYEKL. V shed 1 base and J shed 7 bases, with 8 bases lying between them. The CDR3 has 13 residues. The CDR3 protein is CASSQGRENEQFF. CDR3 sequence (DNA): TGCGCCAGCAGCCAAGGCAGGGAGAATGAGCAGTTCTTC.

V usage is TRBV11-2 and J usage is TRBJ2-2, with D possibly being TRBD2 (6 bases). With 5 bases removed from V and 1 base from J, the gap between germline ends came to 17 bases. CDR1 is SGHAT and CDR2 is FQNNGV in the germline V gene. This CDR3 is 17 amino acids long. The CDR3 sequence: CASSTPVGGKNTGELFF. CDR3 nucleotides: TGTGCCAGCAGCACACCGGTGGGCGGGAAGAACACCGGGGAGCTGTTTTTT.

The chain links TRBV19 to TRBJ2-3, with 13 bases matching TRBD2. After removal of 5 bases from V and 5 bases from J, the junction contained 4 bases not matched to a gene. CDR3 length: 15 amino acids. Germline V gene lookup returns CDR1 LNHDA and CDR2 SQIVND (reference sequence). Written as DNA, the CDR3 is TGTGCCAGTAGTCGGACTAGCGGGAGAGGAGATACGCAGTATTTT. This encodes CASSRTSGRGDTQYF.

This clone was detected only once. The V gene is TRBV19, the J gene TRBJ2-3, with 12 positions matching TRBD2. The CDR3 runs 15 residues. The germline CDR1 and CDR2 sequences are LNHDA and SQIVND (reference sequence). The V gene end was trimmed by 5 bases and the J gene end by 6 bases; junction bases not matched to a gene: 6. CDR3: CASSPRLAGVDTQYF. The CDR3 DNA reads TGTGCCAGTAGTCCAAGACTAGCGGGAGTCGATACGCAGTATTTT.

On this clone: The sample holds other DNA sequences that translate to the same CDR3. This sequence joins TRBV29-1 and TRBJ2-3; 7 bases are shared with TRBD2. This CDR3 comprises 11 residues. V dropped 4 bases and J dropped 7; count of bases not matched to a gene: 2. Germline V gene sequence: CDR1 SQVTM, CDR2 ANQGSEA. CDR3 residues: CSVASGNTQYF. The CDR3 nucleotides are TGCAGCGTTGCTAGCGGCAATACGCAGTATTTT.

The chain uses TRBV10-3 and TRBJ1-4; 11 bases line up with TRBD1. V dropped 7 bases and J dropped 6; count of bases not matched to a gene: 4. Germline assignment: CDR1 ENHRY and CDR2 SYGVKD. This CDR3 spans 14 amino acids. CDR3 in amino acids: CAIKRDRGDEKLFF. The CDR3 coding sequence is TGTGCCATCAAGCGGGACAGGGGGGATGAAAAACTGTTTTTT.

In regard to this clone: The same CDR3 can be traced to other DNA sequences in this sample. The V gene is TRBV5-1, the J gene TRBJ1-1; D may be TRBD1 (6 bases). Deletions cut 0 bases from V and 4 bases from J, with 10 bases between. Germline CDR1 and CDR2: SGHRS and YFSETQ. The CDR3 covers 14 residues. The CDR3 sequence: CASSLAGGGTEAFF. The CDR3 DNA follows: TGCGCCAGCAGCTTGGCCGGAGGGGGCACTGAAGCTTTCTTT.

The chain employs TRBV7-9 and TRBJ2-5; tentatively, D is TRBD2 (5 bases). Trimming took off 0 bases at V and 5 bases at J, with 13 bases between the two ends. In germline, CDR1 is SEHNR, CDR2 FQNEAQ (reference sequence). The CDR3 spans 15 residues. CDR3 nucleotides: TGTGCCAGCAGCTTAGCCAGTCAACGGAGGGAGACCCAGTACTTC. This codes for CASSLASQRRETQYF.